This T cell receptor (beta chain) stems from a study of a mutant IDH1 vaccine in newly diagnosed glioma. Study information: Patients had eight vaccinations, in weeks 1, 3, 5, 7, 11, 15, 19 and 23. Onset of vaccination occurred 4-6 weeks following radiotherapy alone, or with temozolomide cycles.

Sequenced by immunoSEQ multiplex PCR; TCRdb stores in-frame clones only, minus some. The table shows some 26,000 clones, with 70% occurring only once. Time point: week 11, during vaccination. Each dose of the vaccine consisted of 300 ug of mutant IDH1 20-mer peptide, with topical imiquimod. On this clone: Antigen: not known.

The TCR sequence derives from a young man with glioma. Some clones in this sample may be carry-over from other donors' samples. This specimen consisted of peripheral blood mononuclear cells (PBMCs), obtained from a glioma patient whose treatment included an IDH1 peptide vaccine.

The CDR3 loop is CASSLSRTGGNEKLFF. In nucleotides, the CDR3 is TGTGCCAGCAGCTTATCTCGGACGGGAGGGAATGAAAAACTGTTTTTT. The chain employs TRBV7-9 and TRBJ1-4, with no clear D. This CDR3 is built from 16 residues. Trimming left V 2 bases short and J 5 bases short, with 15 bases between. From germline, CDR1 is SEHNR and CDR2 FQNEAQ (reference sequence).